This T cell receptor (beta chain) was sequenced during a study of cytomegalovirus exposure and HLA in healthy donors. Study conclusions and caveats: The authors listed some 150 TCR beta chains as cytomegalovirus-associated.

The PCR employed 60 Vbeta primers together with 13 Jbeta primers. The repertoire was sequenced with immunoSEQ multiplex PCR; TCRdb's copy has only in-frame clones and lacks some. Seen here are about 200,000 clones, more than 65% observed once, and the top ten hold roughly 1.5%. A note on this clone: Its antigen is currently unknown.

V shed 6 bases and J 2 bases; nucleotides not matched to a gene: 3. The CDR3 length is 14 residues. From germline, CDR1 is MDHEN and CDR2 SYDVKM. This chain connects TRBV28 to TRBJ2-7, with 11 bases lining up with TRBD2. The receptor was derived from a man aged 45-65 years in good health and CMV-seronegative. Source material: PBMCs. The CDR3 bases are TGTGCCAGCAGACGGGGACTAGCGGCCTACGAGCAGTACTTC. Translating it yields CASRRGLAAYEQYF. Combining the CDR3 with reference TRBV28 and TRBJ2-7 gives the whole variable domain DVKVTQSSRYLVKRTGEKVFLECVQDMDHENMFWYRQDPGLGLRLIYFSYDVKMKEKGDIPEGYSVSREKKERFSLILESASTNQTSMYLCASRRGLAAYEQYFGPGTRLTVT.